This passage covers 15 T cell receptor beta chains from one sample sequenced in a study of human T cells and chemical hapten exposure. One entry per CDR3 protein, called by TCRdb with MiXCR from the RACE reads. The sample includes about 260,000 distinct CDR3 sequences, approximately 8.6% of them seen just once. The sample's time point: pre-sensitization, week 0. Treatment reported: therapeutic diphenylcyclopropenone sensitization with weekly scalp DPC. The sequencing here drew on whole blood, taken in connection with sensitization to the hapten diphenylcyclopropenone (DPC). These receptor sequences come from a woman aged 40 to 49 with alopecia areata. Some clones in this sample may be carry-over from other donors' samples.

In regard to this clonotype: This CDR3 is missing its conserved last phenylalanine or tryptophan, likely due to a read error. The V gene is TRBV7-8, the J gene TRBJ1-5; D is undetermined. The germline V gene encodes CDR1 SGHVS and CDR2 FQNEAQ. V was shortened by 3 bases and J by 2 bases, with 8 bases between the two germline ends. This CDR3 is 14 amino acids long. The CDR3 sequence: CASSFSRRNQPQHS. CDR3 in DNA: TGTGCCAGCAGCTTTTCCCGACGCAATCAGCCCCAGCATTCT.

This clonotype was seen a handful of times. The rearrangement links TRBV7-9 to TRBJ2-5; possible D gene TRBD1, 5 bases. CDR3 length: 14 amino acids. Germline-derived CDR1 and CDR2 are SEHNR and FQNEAQ (reference sequence). Trimming stripped 3 bases from V and 7 bases from J, with 15 bases between. The CDR3 bases are TGTGCCAGCAGCTTCGACACCCTAAGGGGGACCCAGTACTTC. Its translation is CASSFDTLRGTQYF. The variable domain in full, with the rest retrieved from reference TRBV7-9 and TRBJ2-5, is DTGVSQNPRHKITKRGQNVTFRCDPISEHNRLYWYRQTLGQGPEFLTYFQNEAQLEKSRLLSDRFSAERPKGSFSTLEIQRTEQGDSAMYLCASSFDTLRGTQYFGPGTRLLVL.

This clonotype was counted only a few times. The chain couples TRBV20-1 to TRBJ2-3; 7 bases map to TRBD1. The CDR3 extends over 14 amino acids. The V gene's germline CDR1 is DFQATT and CDR2 SNEGSKA (reference sequence). V lost 3 bases and J lost 3; bases outside the gene matches: 6. The CDR3 region has the DNA TGCAGTGCTAGTCCCAGGGGGTGGACAGATACGCAGTATTTT. This translates into CSASPRGWTDTQYF.

The chain couples TRBV7-2 to TRBJ2-5; D gene unclear. This CDR3 is built from 14 residues. Per the germline V gene, CDR1 is SGHTA and CDR2 is FQGNSA. The V and J ends lost 3 bases and 1 base respectively, with 9 bases between them. The CDR3 DNA follows: TGTGCCAGCAGCTTGTCCCCACTCCAAGAGACCCAGTACTTC. The encoded protein is CASSLSPLQETQYF. Complete variable domain (other parts from reference TRBV7-2 and TRBJ2-5): GAGVSQSPSNKVTEKGKDVELRCDPISGHTALYWYRQSLGQGLEFLIYFQGNSAPDKSGLPSDRFSAERTGGSVSTLTIQRTQQEDSAVYLCASSLSPLQETQYFGPGTRLLVL.

The table lists this clonotype with a few counts. The rearrangement uses TRBV7-8 and TRBJ2-3; D might be TRBD1 (5 bases). The V gene's germline CDR1 is SGHVS and CDR2 FQNEAQ. The V end was cut by 6 bases, the J end by 4 bases, with 20 bases between. The CDR3 runs to 16 residues. The CDR3 sequence is CASRQAWGATPDTQYF. The CDR3 DNA follows: TGTGCCAGCAGACAGGCATGGGGCGCGACTCCAGATACGCAGTATTTT.

This clonotype was seen more than once but under ten times. The chain has TRBV6-6 and TRBJ2-6; D uncertain. The CDR3 length is 15 residues. The germline V gene encodes CDR1 MNHNY and CDR2 SVGAGI (reference sequence). V was trimmed by 7 bases and J by 0 bases, leaving 10 bases between them. This CDR3 reads CASNHRISGANVLTF. Written as DNA, the CDR3 is TGTGCCAGCAACCATAGGATCTCTGGGGCCAACGTCCTGACTTTC.

This clonotype appeared a few times. V is TRBV18 and J is TRBJ2-5; D is undetermined. The CDR3 totals 12 residues. In germline, CDR1 is KGHSH, CDR2 LQKENI. V lost 2 bases, J lost 2 bases, and 3 bases lay in between. CDR3 in DNA: TGTGCCAGCTCACCAAATCAAGAGACCCAGTACTTC. Its protein product is CASSPNQETQYF.

This clonotype turned up a few times. V gene TRBV6-2 or TRBV6-3 combines with J gene TRBJ1-5, with D possibly TRBD1 on 6 matching bases. The CDR3 contains 13 residues. CDR1 and CDR2 (germline): MNHEY, SVGEGT. V shed 6 bases and J shed 3 bases, with 9 bases lying between them. This CDR3 reads CASRYRVNQPQHF. For the CDR3, the DNA is TGTGCCAGCAGATACAGGGTCAATCAGCCCCAGCATTTT.

V and J are TRBV12-3 or TRBV12-4 and TRBJ1-1; D is uncertain. CDR3 length: 16 amino acids. V gave up 4 bases and J gave up 1 base, with 16 bases separating them. In DNA, the CDR3 is TGTGCCAGCAGTTCCCACACGATACTGGCGAACACTGAAGCTTTCTTT. It encodes CASSSHTILANTEAFF.

Ten or more counts support this clonotype. The chain joins TRBV29-1 to TRBJ2-1; 9 nucleotides line up with TRBD1. This CDR3 spans 14 amino acids. The trim removed 6 bases at V and 7 bases at J, leaving 10 bases unmatched. The germline CDR1 and CDR2 sequences are SQVTM and ANQGSEA. The CDR3 DNA reads as TGCAGCGTGTGGAATCGCGGGACAGGGAATGAGCAGTTCTTC. Translated: CSVWNRGTGNEQFF.

This clonotype was seen ten or more times. J is TRBJ1-1 and V is TRBV29-1; D uncertain. The germline V and J ends were trimmed by 3 bases and 0 bases, with 8 bases remaining between them. This CDR3 is 13 amino acids long. Germline-derived CDR1 and CDR2 are SQVTM and ANQGSEA. As DNA, the CDR3 is TGCAGCGTTGACGAGGGCATGAACACTGAAGCTTTCTTT. The encoded protein is CSVDEGMNTEAFF.

This clonotype was seen a handful of times. J is TRBJ1-2 and V is TRBV7-9; D gene unclear. This CDR3 has 15 residues. V was pared by 4 bases and J by 5 bases, with 17 bases between. Germline V gene data show CDR1 as SEHNR and CDR2 as FQNEAQ (reference sequence). The CDR3 coding sequence is TGTGCCAGCAGCTCAGAAGGACGGTCTCCTTATGGCTACACCTTC. This translates into CASSSEGRSPYGYTF.

The chain joins TRBV7-6 to TRBJ2-1; D unresolved. Trimming left V 6 bases short and J 5 bases short, with 5 bases between. The V gene's germline CDR1 is SGHVS and CDR2 FNYEAQ. This CDR3 spans 11 amino acids. The CDR3 spells CASSQHNEQFF. In nucleotides, the CDR3 is TGTGCCAGCAGTCAACACAATGAGCAGTTCTTC.

This clonotype was observed many times. This sequence joins TRBV9 and TRBJ1-5; maybe TRBD1 (5 bases). V dropped 0 bases and J dropped 7 bases, with 14 bases sitting between them. CDR3 length: 15 amino acids. CDR1 SGDLS and CDR2 YYNGEE come from the germline V gene. The CDR3 spells CASSVDGGVGQPQHF. CDR3 DNA: TGTGCCAGCAGCGTAGACGGAGGGGTTGGACAGCCCCAGCATTTT.

The J gene is TRBJ2-7, the V gene TRBV28; 13 positions agree with TRBD2. CDR1 is MDHEN and CDR2 is SYDVKM in the germline V gene. With 5 bases clipped from V and 2 bases from J, the junction kept 3 bases outside the gene matches. The CDR3 sequence is 15 residues long. The CDR3 spells CASSTSGRAPYEQYF. The DNA of the CDR3 is TGTGCCAGCAGTACTAGCGGGAGGGCCCCCTACGAGCAGTACTTC.